Each of the 19 T cell receptor beta chains below was sequenced from the same sample in a study of Ad26.COV2.S vaccination and SARS-CoV-2 variants. The treatment here: about 20 received Ad26.COV2.S at low or high dose, single or two shots; several received placebo; per-sample allocation not given. Day 63 after the first vaccine or placebo injection was the time point for sampling. Data came from immunoSEQ multiplex PCR; TCRdb stores just in-frame clones and leaves some out. The sample lists nearly 400,000 clones, around 91% occurring once. Sample: peripheral blood, taken in a trial of Ad26.COV2.S vaccine versus placebo. The receptors stem from a person between 18 and 60 years old who received the Ad26.COV2.S COVID-19 vaccine or a placebo.

This clone was seen more than once but under ten times. The chain couples TRBV6-4 to TRBJ2-2, with D maybe TRBD2 (6 bases). V was shortened by 3 bases and J by 2 bases, with 7 bases between the two germline ends. The CDR3 extends over 14 amino acids. Per the germline V gene, CDR1 is MRHNA and CDR2 is SNTAGT. This chain's CDR3 is CASSDGTNTGELFF. As DNA, the CDR3 is TGTGCCAGCAGTGATGGGACTAACACCGGGGAGCTGTTTTTT.

This chain joins TRBV12-3 or TRBV12-4 and TRBJ1-1; no clear D gene. The CDR3 extends over 13 amino acids. V lost 5 bases and J 2 bases, leaving 9 bases between the germline ends. In nucleotides, the CDR3 is TGTGCCAGCAGTAGGGAAGCAAACACTGAAGCTTTCTTT. This sequence encodes CASSREANTEAFF.

CDR3 coding DNA: TGTGCCAGCAGCCCAACCTCGGACAGGGTAACTCCGAACACCGGGGAGCTGTTTTTT. It yields the protein CASSPTSDRVTPNTGELFF. This rearrangement joins TRBV11-3 to TRBJ2-2, with 8 bases that match TRBD1. With V trimmed by 5 bases and J by 0 bases, 14 bases remained unmatched. This CDR3 is built from 19 residues. CDR1 is SGHNT and CDR2 is YENEEA in the germline V gene.

V is TRBV28 and J is TRBJ1-1; no reliable D call. Germline lookup yields CDR1 MDHEN and CDR2 SYDVKM. The CDR3 is 17 residues long. The V gene lost 4 bases and the J gene lost 1 base, with 19 bases spanning the gap. The CDR3 here is CASSWYVNIDPNTEAFF. CDR3 nucleotide sequence: TGTGCCAGCAGTTGGTATGTTAACATCGACCCGAACACTGAAGCTTTCTTT.

The chain is built from TRBV10-2 and TRBJ1-5; tentative D call: TRBD1 (5 bases). CDR3 size: 13 residues. Germline V gives CDR1 WSHSY, CDR2 SAAADI. V was trimmed by 3 bases and J by 7 bases, leaving 10 bases between them. The CDR3 reads CASSDRAAQPQHF. The CDR3, as DNA: TGCGCCAGCAGTGACAGGGCGGCCCAGCCCCAGCATTTT.

J is TRBJ1-1 and V is TRBV4-3, with D unresolved. CDR3 size: 13 residues. Germline-derived CDR1 and CDR2 are LGHNA and YSLEER. Deletions cut 0 bases from V and 1 base from J, with 3 bases between. The CDR3 DNA sequence: TGCGCCAGCAGCCAAGACCGGAACACTGAAGCTTTCTTT. Its protein product is CASSQDRNTEAFF.

The chain joins TRBV5-8 to TRBJ2-7; D gene uncertain. Trimming pared 2 bases from V and 0 bases from J, leaving 9 bases between. The CDR3 is made up of 14 amino acids. Germline V lookup: CDR1 SGHTS, CDR2 YDEGEE. The CDR3 protein is CASSFISSSYEQYF. CDR3 DNA: TGTGCCAGCAGCTTTATAAGTAGCTCCTACGAGCAGTACTTC.

The chain is built from TRBV19 and TRBJ1-5; no definite D call. The CDR3 extends over 14 amino acids. Per the germline V gene, CDR1 is LNHDA and CDR2 is SQIVND (reference sequence). The ends were cut back, 6 bases at V and 0 bases at J, with 9 bases in the middle. CDR3 amino acids: CASRSVGSNQPQHF. CDR3 coding DNA: TGTGCCAGTAGATCCGTTGGTAGCAATCAGCCCCAGCATTTT.

On this clone itself: One junction end disagrees with the germline gene, perhaps due to a read error. The gene calls are TRBV12-3 or TRBV12-4 and TRBJ1-2; 7 nucleotides match TRBD1. The CDR3 length is 12 residues. Here the CDR3 reads CATLLDRWVVAF. CDR3 bases: TGTGCCACCCTACTGGACAGGTGGGTAGTCGCCTTC.

This sequence joins TRBV19 and TRBJ2-7, with 9 nucleotides matching TRBD1. With 8 bases clipped from V and 0 bases from J, the junction kept 5 bases outside the gene matches. CDR3 length: 14 residues. Germline V gene sequence: CDR1 LNHDA, CDR2 SQIVND (reference sequence). CDR3 protein: CASGTGPTSYEQYF. The CDR3 nucleotides read TGTGCCAGTGGGACAGGGCCAACCTCCTACGAGCAGTACTTC.

The chain recombines TRBV29-1 with TRBJ1-1, with a tentative D call TRBD1 (5 bases). CDR1 is SQVTM and CDR2 is ANQGSEA in the germline V gene. There are 12 residues in the CDR3. The V and J ends lost 7 bases and 3 bases respectively, with 12 bases between them. The CDR3: CSAAPTDTEAFF. CDR3 DNA sequence: TGCAGCGCCGCCCCGACAGACACTGAAGCTTTCTTT.

The table lists this clone with a count of one. The V and J genes are TRBV29-1 and TRBJ2-7, with a tentative D call TRBD2 (6 bases). CDR3 length equals 12 residues. Looked up from germline, CDR1 is SQVTM and CDR2 is ANQGSEA. The V end lost 7 bases, the J end lost 7 bases, and 17 bases lay between the germline ends. This CDR3 is CSARTTLWEQYF. CDR3 sequence (DNA): TGCAGCGCCCGGACTACTTTGTGGGAGCAGTACTTC.

The V call is TRBV6-5, the J call TRBJ1-2; 8 nucleotides agree with TRBD1. The CDR3 has 16 residues. Germline values: CDR1 MNHEY, CDR2 SVGAGI. V lost 2 bases and J lost 8; bases outside the gene matches: 13. CDR3 region: CASSYRRTGPQGGYTF. DNA of the CDR3: TGTGCCAGCAGTTACCGACGGACAGGGCCCCAGGGGGGCTACACCTTC.

The rearrangement uses TRBV19 and TRBJ2-1; 9 nucleotides agree with TRBD2. Germline V gives CDR1 LNHDA, CDR2 SQIVND (reference sequence). J gave up 5 bases and V 7 bases, and 6 bases lay outside the gene matches. The CDR3 covers 14 residues. The CDR3 nucleotides are TGTGCCAGTACCGGACTAGCGACAAACAATGAGCAGTTCTTC. Translating gives CASTGLATNNEQFF.

V is TRBV7-2 and J is TRBJ1-5; no reliable D call. CDR1 and CDR2 from the germline V gene are SGHTA and FQGNSA. V lost 2 bases and J lost 1, with 9 bases in between. There are 15 residues in the CDR3. CDR3: CASSLSSVSNQPQHF. CDR3 nucleotide sequence: TGTGCCAGCAGCTTAAGTTCCGTGAGCAATCAGCCCCAGCATTTT.

This sequence joins TRBV7-8 and TRBJ2-3; 8 bases fit TRBD2. With 1 base clipped from V and 4 bases from J, the junction kept 13 bases outside the gene matches. From germline, CDR1 is SGHVS and CDR2 FQNEAQ. This CDR3 has 18 amino acids. CDR3 sequence (DNA): TGTGCCAGCAGCTTAGAGGATTCGCGGGAGGCGTGGGCAGATACGCAGTATTTT. Translated, it gives CASSLEDSREAWADTQYF.

This chain joins TRBV6-6 and TRBJ1-6; no clear D gene. This CDR3 region has 14 residues. The V end lost 4 bases, the J end lost 7 bases, and 11 bases lay between the germline ends. Germline CDR1 and CDR2: MNHNY and SVGAGI (reference sequence). The CDR3 region is CASSFGDANSPLHF. Here the CDR3 DNA reads TGTGCCAGCAGTTTCGGGGATGCGAATTCACCCCTCCACTTT.

Written as DNA, the CDR3 is TGTGCCAGCAGCTTAAGGGGAGGCCACCAAGAGACCCAGTACTTC. This gives the protein CASSLRGGHQETQYF. The V call is TRBV7-2, the J call TRBJ2-5, with D tentatively TRBD2 (6 bases). The V and J ends lost 2 bases and 0 bases respectively, with 10 bases between them. This CDR3 spans 15 amino acids. Germline CDR1 is SGHTA and CDR2 is FQGNSA.

Comments on this clone: One end of the junction varies from germline; a read error may be responsible. CDR3 in DNA: TGTGCCAGCAGCCCCTCGGATGTAGCGGGAAGCGAGGTCTTC. Amino acid sequence: CASSPSDVAGSEVF. The chain uses TRBV28 and TRBJ2-1, with 8 bases identical to TRBD2. The length of the CDR3 is 14 residues. CDR1 MDHEN and CDR2 SYDVKM come from the germline V gene.